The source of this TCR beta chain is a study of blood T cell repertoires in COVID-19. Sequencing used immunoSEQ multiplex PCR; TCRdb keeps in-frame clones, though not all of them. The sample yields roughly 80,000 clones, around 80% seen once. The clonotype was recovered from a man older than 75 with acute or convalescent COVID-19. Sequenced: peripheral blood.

The CDR3 DNA sequence: TGTGCCAGCAGTGAGCTGGCTGTGATCGAATCTGGGGCCAACGTCCTGACTTTC. It is translated as CASSELAVIESGANVLTF. The chain uses TRBV6-1 and TRBJ2-6; the D is unclear. The germline CDR1 and CDR2 sequences are MNHNS and SASEGT. The CDR3 extends over 18 amino acids. Between the trimmed V and J ends, which lost 3 bases and 1 base, there was a span of 16 bases.